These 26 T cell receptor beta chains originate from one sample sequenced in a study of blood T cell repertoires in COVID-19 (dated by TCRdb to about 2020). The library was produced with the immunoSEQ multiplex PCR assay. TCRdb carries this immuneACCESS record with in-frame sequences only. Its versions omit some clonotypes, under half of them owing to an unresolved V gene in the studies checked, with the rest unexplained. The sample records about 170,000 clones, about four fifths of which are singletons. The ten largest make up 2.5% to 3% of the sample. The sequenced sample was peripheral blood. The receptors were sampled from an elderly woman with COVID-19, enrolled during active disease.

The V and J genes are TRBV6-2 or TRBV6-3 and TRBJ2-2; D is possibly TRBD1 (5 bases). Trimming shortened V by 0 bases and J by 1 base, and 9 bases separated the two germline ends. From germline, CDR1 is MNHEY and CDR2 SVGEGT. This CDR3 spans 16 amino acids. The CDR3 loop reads CASSYSGQGNTGELFF. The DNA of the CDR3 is TGTGCCAGCAGTTACTCGGGGCAGGGGAACACCGGGGAGCTGTTTTTT.

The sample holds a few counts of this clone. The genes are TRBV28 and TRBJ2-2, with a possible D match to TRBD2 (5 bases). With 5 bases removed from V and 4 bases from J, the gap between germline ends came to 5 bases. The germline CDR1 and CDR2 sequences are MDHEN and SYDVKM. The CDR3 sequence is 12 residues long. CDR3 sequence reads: CASSLATGELFF. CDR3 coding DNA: TGTGCCAGCAGTCTAGCCACCGGGGAGCTGTTTTTT.

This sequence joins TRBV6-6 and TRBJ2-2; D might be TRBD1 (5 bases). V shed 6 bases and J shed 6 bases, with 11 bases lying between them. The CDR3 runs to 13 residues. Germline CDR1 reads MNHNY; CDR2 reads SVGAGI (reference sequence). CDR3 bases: TGTGCCAGCAGGGCCAGGGCCCCCGGGGAGCTGTTTTTT. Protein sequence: CASRARAPGELFF.

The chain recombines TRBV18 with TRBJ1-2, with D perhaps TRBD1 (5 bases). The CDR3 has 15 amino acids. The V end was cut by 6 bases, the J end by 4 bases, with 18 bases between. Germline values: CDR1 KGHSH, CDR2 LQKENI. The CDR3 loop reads CASSTGGDGLYGYTF. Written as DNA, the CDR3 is TGTGCCAGCTCCACGGGGGGGGACGGACTCTATGGCTACACCTTC.

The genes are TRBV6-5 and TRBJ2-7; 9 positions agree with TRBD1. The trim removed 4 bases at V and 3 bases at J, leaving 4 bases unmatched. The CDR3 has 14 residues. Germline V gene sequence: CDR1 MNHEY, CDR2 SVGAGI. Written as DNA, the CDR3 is TGTGCCAGCAGTTCGCCGGGACAGGGCTACGAGCAGTACTTC. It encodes CASSSPGQGYEQYF.

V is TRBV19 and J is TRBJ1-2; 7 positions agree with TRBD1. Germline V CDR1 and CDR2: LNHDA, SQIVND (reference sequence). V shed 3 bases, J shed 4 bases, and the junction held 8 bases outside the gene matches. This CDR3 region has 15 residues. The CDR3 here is CASSIESGQTYGYTF. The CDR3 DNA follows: TGTGCCAGTAGTATCGAATCGGGACAGACCTATGGCTACACCTTC.

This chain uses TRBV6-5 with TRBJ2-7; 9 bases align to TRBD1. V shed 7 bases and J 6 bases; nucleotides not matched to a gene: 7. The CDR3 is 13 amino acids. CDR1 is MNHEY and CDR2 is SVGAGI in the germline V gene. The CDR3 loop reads CASTRTGAVEQYF. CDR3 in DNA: TGTGCCAGCACTCGGACAGGGGCGGTCGAGCAGTACTTC.

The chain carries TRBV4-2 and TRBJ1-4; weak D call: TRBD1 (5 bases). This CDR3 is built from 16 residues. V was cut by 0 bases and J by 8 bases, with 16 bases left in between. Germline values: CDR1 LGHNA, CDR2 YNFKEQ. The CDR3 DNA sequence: TGTGCCAGCAGCCAAGAACGGGGGGTGGTTTGGGAAAAACTGTTTTTT. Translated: CASSQERGVVWEKLFF.

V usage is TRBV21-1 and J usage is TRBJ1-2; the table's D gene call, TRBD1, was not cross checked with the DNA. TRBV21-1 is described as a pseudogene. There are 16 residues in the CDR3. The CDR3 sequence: CASSTSGGGEGYGYTF. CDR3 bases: TGTGCCAGCAGCACCTCAGGAGGGGGCGAGGGCTATGGCTACACCTTC.

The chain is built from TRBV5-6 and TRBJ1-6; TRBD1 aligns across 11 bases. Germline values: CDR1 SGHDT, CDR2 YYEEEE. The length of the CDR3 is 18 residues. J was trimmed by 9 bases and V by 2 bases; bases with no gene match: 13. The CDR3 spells CASSLKRTGGPRGSPLHF. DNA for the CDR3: TGTGCCAGCAGCTTAAAAAGGACAGGGGGCCCTAGAGGTTCACCCCTCCACTTT.

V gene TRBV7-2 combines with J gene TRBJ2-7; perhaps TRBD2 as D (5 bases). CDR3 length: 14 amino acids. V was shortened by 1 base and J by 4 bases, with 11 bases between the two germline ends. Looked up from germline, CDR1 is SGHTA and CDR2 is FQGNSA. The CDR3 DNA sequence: TGTGCCAGCAGCTTAGTCGAAGGGAGTTACGAGCAGTACTTC. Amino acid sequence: CASSLVEGSYEQYF. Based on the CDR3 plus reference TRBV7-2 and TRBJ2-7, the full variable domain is GAGVSQSPSNKVTEKGKDVELRCDPISGHTALYWYRQSLGQGLEFLIYFQGNSAPDKSGLPSDRFSAERTGGSVSTLTIQRTQQEDSAVYLCASSLVEGSYEQYFGPGTRLTVT.

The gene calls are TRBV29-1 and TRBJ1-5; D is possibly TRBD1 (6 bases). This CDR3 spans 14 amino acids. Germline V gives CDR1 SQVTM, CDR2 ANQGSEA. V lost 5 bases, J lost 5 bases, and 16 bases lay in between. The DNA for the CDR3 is TGCAGCGTTTTGAAAGGGGGGGTTGATCAGCCCCAGCATTTT. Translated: CSVLKGGVDQPQHF.

The CDR3 bases are TGTGCCAGCAGTAACGGTCGGGTGAGCTTGAGCAATCAGCCCCAGCATTTT. Translated: CASSNGRVSLSNQPQHF. This rearrangement joins TRBV28 to TRBJ1-5; no clear D. Germline CDR1 is MDHEN and CDR2 is SYDVKM. V was clipped by 5 bases and J by 1 base, with 18 bases between them. This CDR3 spans 17 amino acids.

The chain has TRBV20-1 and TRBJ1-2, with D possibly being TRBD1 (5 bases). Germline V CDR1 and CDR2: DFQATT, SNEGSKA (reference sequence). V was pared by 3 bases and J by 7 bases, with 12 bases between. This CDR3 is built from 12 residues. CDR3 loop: CSASTQGGGYTF. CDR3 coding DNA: TGCAGTGCTAGTACTCAGGGCGGTGGCTACACCTTC.

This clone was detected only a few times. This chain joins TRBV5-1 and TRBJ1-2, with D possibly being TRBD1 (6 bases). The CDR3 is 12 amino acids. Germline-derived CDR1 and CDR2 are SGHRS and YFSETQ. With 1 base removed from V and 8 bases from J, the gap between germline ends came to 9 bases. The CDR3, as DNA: TGCGCCAGCAGCTTGTCAGGGGACGGCTACACCTTC. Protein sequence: CASSLSGDGYTF.

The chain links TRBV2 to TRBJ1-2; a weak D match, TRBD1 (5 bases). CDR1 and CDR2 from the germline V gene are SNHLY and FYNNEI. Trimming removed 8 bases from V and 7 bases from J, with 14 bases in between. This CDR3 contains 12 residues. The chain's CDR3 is CASLEQGGGYTF. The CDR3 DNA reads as TGTGCCAGCCTCGAGCAGGGTGGTGGCTACACCTTC.

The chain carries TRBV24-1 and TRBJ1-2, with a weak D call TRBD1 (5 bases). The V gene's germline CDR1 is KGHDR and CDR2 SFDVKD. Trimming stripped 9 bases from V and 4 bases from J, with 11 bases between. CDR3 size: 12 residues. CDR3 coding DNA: TGTGCCACCGACGACAGTCGCTATGGCTACACCTTC. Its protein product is CATDDSRYGYTF.

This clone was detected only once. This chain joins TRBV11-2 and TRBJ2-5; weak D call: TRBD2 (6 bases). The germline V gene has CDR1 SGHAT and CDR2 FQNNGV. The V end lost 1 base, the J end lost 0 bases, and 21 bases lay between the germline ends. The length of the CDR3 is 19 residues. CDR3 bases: TGTGCCAGCAGCTTAGGGGGGGTTAGAAGTCCTCTGTACCAAGAGACCCAGTACTTC. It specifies CASSLGGVRSPLYQETQYF.

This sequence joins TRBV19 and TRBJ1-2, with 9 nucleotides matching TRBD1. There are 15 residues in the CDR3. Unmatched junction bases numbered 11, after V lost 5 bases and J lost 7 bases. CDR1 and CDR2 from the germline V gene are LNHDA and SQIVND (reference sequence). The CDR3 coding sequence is TGTGCCAGTAGTTTTTTTGGGACAGGGATTCTTGGCTACACCTTC. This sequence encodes CASSFFGTGILGYTF.

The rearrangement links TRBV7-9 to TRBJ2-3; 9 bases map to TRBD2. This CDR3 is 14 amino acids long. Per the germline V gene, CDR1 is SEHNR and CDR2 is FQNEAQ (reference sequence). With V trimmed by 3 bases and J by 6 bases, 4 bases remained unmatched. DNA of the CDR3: TGTGCCAGCAGCTTCAGGACTAGCGTCGATACGCAGTATTTT. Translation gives CASSFRTSVDTQYF.

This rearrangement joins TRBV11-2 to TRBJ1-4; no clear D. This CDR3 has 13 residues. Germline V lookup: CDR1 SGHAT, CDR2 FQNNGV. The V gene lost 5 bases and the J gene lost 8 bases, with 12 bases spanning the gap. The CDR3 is CASSRGGSEKLFF. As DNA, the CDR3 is TGTGCCAGCAGCCGGGGAGGCTCCGAAAAACTGTTTTTT.

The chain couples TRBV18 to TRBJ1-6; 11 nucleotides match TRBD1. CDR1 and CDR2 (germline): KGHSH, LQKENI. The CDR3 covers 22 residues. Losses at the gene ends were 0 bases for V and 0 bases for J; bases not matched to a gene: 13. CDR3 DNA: TGTGCCAGCTCACCACCGGTCGGACAGGGGGCGCAGGCAAGCTCCTATAATTCACCCCTCCACTTT. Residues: CASSPPVGQGAQASSYNSPLHF. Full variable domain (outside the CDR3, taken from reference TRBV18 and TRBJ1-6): NAGVMQNPRHLVRRRGQEARLRCSPMKGHSHVYWYRQLPEEGLKFMVYLQKENIIDESGMPKERFSAEFPKEGPSILRIQQVVRGDSAAYFCASSPPVGQGAQASSYNSPLHFGNGTRLTVT.

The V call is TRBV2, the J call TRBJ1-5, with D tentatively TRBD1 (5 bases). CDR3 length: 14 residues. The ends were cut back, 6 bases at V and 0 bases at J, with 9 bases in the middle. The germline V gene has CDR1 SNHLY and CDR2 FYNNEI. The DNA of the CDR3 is TGTGCCAGCAGCCGACAGATTAGCAATCAGCCCCAGCATTTT. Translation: CASSRQISNQPQHF.

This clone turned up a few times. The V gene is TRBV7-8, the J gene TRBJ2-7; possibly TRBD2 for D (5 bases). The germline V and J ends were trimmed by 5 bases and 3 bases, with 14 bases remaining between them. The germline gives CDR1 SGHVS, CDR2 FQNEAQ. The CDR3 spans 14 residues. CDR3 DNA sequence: TGTGCCAGCAGCCTGCGGGTGTCCCTCTACGAGCAGTACTTC. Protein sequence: CASSLRVSLYEQYF.

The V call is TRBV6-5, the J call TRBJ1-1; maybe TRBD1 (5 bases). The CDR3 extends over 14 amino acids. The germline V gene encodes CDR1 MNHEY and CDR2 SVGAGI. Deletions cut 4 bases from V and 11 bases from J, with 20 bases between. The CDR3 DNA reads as TGTGCCAGCAGTTCGGCCCGCGCCGGCAAGGGGGCTTTCTTT. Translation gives CASSSARAGKGAFF.

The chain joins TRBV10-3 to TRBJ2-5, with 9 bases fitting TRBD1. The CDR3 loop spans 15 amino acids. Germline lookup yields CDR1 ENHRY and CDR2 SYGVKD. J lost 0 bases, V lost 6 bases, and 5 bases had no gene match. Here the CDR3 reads CAIRGTGLNQETQYF. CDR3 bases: TGTGCCATCAGAGGGACAGGGCTGAACCAAGAGACCCAGTACTTC.